This T cell receptor beta chain was captured in a study of Graves' ophthalmopathy and Graves' hyperthyroidism. Study-level information: Sampling took place at initial diagnosis, with peripheral blood obtained before any treatment. Study findings and constraints: Ophthalmopathy cases were distinguished from stable hyperthyroidism by a 13-signature model, reaching about 85% sensitivity and approximately 83% specificity.

Points on this clonotype: Its antigen is currently unknown.

Amplifying from RNA transcripts, the study obtained TCR beta CDR3 regions. The first-round RT-PCR employed HTBI primers together with the Qiagen OneStep RT-PCR kit. A multiplex PCR was then performed as the second round. TCRdb re-called the multiplex PCR reads through MiXCR, storing one row per CDR3 protein. The table has approximately 160,000 distinct CDR3 sequences, approximately 40% seen once. Excluded were patients with other autoimmune diseases, uncontrolled infections, pregnancy or lactation. As diagnostic evidence, clinical symptoms, serum thyroxine, TRAb, thyroid ultrasound and orbital computed tomography were relied upon. The CDR3 length is 14 residues. V was trimmed by 0 bases and J by 5 bases, leaving 10 bases between them.

The chain employs TRBV12-3 or TRBV12-4 and TRBJ1-2; D is unclear. The specimen sequenced was peripheral blood. The sequence came from a woman in her 40s with Graves' ophthalmopathy. Here the CDR3 reads CASSLAFAPYGYTF. The CDR3 DNA reads as TGTGCCAGCAGTTTAGCGTTCGCTCCTTATGGCTACACCTTC.